Each of the 23 T cell receptor beta chains below was sequenced from the same sample in a study of Ad26.COV2.S vaccination and SARS-CoV-2 variants. The method was immunoSEQ multiplex PCR; TCRdb's version includes in-frame clones alone and lacks a portion of them. The table records 400,000 to 450,000 clones, over 75% of them present only once. Treatment specified: roughly 19 received Ad26.COV2.S at low or high dose, single or two shots; 5 received placebo; per-sample allocation not given. Collection of the samples took place on day 63 after the first injection of vaccine or placebo. Specimen: peripheral blood, collected in a trial of Ad26.COV2.S vaccine versus placebo. The source of these receptors is a person between 18 and 59 years old who received the Ad26.COV2.S COVID-19 vaccine or a placebo.

The chain uses TRBV7-3 and TRBJ1-1, with a weak D call TRBD1 (5 bases). Germline-derived CDR1 and CDR2 are SGHTA and FQGTGA. There are 13 residues in the CDR3. V lost 1 base, J lost 11 bases, and 14 bases lay in between. CDR3 amino acids: CASSLSPQGLAFF. The CDR3 coding sequence is TGTGCCAGCAGCTTAAGTCCTCAGGGATTGGCTTTCTTT.

The V gene is TRBV5-6, the J gene TRBJ2-3; D not resolved. CDR3 length: 14 residues. V was trimmed by 5 bases and J by 2 bases, leaving 12 bases between them. In germline, CDR1 is SGHDT, CDR2 YYEEEE. In DNA, the CDR3 is TGTGCCAGCAGTCCGGACCGATACACAGATACGCAGTATTTT. Amino acid sequence: CASSPDRYTDTQYF. Based on the CDR3 plus reference TRBV5-6 and TRBJ2-3, the full variable domain is DAGVTQSPTHLIKTRGQQVTLRCSPKSGHDTVSWYQQALGQGPQFIFQYYEEEERQRGNFPDRFSGHQFPNYSSELNVNALLLGDSALYLCASSPDRYTDTQYFGPGTRLTVL.

The CDR3 reads CASRPDRGGLSPLHF. The DNA of the CDR3 is TGTGCCAGCAGGCCGGACAGGGGAGGACTCTCACCCCTCCACTTT. The V and J genes are TRBV27 and TRBJ1-6; 9 nucleotides align to TRBD1. V lost 6 bases and J lost 10; bases outside the gene matches: 10. CDR3 size: 15 residues. CDR1 MNHEY and CDR2 SMNVEV come from the germline V gene (reference sequence).

The rearrangement uses TRBV5-1 and TRBJ2-7; tentatively, D is TRBD1 (5 bases). The V gene lost 5 bases and the J gene lost 5 bases, with 17 bases spanning the gap. Germline V gene sequence: CDR1 SGHRS, CDR2 YFSETQ. CDR3 length: 14 residues. The CDR3 is CASSPSGLSNEQYF. The CDR3 DNA reads TGCGCCAGCAGTCCGTCAGGGCTGTCGAACGAGCAGTACTTC.

The rearrangement links TRBV28 to TRBJ2-5, with D unclear. Germline CDR1 reads MDHEN; CDR2 reads SYDVKM. V was trimmed by 3 bases and J by 2 bases, leaving 7 bases between them. CDR3 length: 13 amino acids. Here the CDR3 reads CASSFLTQETQYF. In nucleotides, the CDR3 is TGTGCCAGCAGTTTTCTCACTCAAGAGACCCAGTACTTC.

The rearrangement uses TRBV18 and TRBJ1-6; D is unresolved. The CDR3 totals 14 residues. The V and J ends lost 2 bases and 5 bases respectively, with 7 bases between them. Germline V gives CDR1 KGHSH, CDR2 LQKENI. CDR3 region: CASSPTDDNSPLHF. In DNA form, the CDR3 reads TGTGCCAGCTCACCAACAGATGATAATTCACCCCTCCACTTT.

The CDR3 DNA reads TGCAGCGTTGACGGAGGGAGGGGATGGGACACTGAAGCTTTCTTT. It encodes CSVDGGRGWDTEAFF. The chain recombines TRBV29-1 with TRBJ1-1; the D gene is possibly TRBD1 (5 bases). V was trimmed by 3 bases and J by 3 bases, leaving 17 bases between them. CDR3 size: 15 residues. Germline V lookup: CDR1 SQVTM, CDR2 ANQGSEA.

V is TRBV27 and J is TRBJ2-2; the D gene could be TRBD1 or TRBD2 (6 bases each). Trimming left V 6 bases short and J 5 bases short, with 13 bases between. This CDR3 contains 14 residues. CDR1 and CDR2 (germline): MNHEY, SMNVEV (reference sequence). The CDR3 nucleotides are TGTGCCAGCAGCCTTGGAGGGGGGACCGGGGAGCTGTTTTTT. Its translation is CASSLGGGTGELFF.

The V and J genes are TRBV18 and TRBJ1-1; tentatively, D is TRBD1 (5 bases). Germline V CDR1 and CDR2: KGHSH, LQKENI. The V end was cut by 4 bases, the J end by 3 bases, with 12 bases between. The CDR3 length is 14 residues. The CDR3 here is CASSLMGEDTEAFF. The CDR3 DNA reads TGTGCCAGCTCACTCATGGGGGAGGACACTGAAGCTTTCTTT.

This clone appeared a single time. The J gene is TRBJ2-1, the V gene TRBV6-5; the D is unclear. V was cut by 4 bases and J by 1 base, with 8 bases left in between. Germline CDR1 MNHEY, CDR2 SVGAGI. CDR3 size: 14 residues. Written as DNA, the CDR3 is TGTGCCAGCAGTTCTCCAGCTTCCTACAATGAGCAGTTCTTC. Its protein is CASSSPASYNEQFF.

The chain couples TRBV27 to TRBJ2-7; D not resolved. Germline loops: CDR1 MNHEY, CDR2 SMNVEV (reference sequence). Trimming took 2 bases from V and 3 from J, leaving 14 bases between them. The CDR3 length is 15 residues. The CDR3 sequence: CASSLIRASYYEQYF. As DNA, the CDR3 is TGTGCCAGCAGTTTAATTCGGGCGAGTTACTACGAGCAGTACTTC.

The V call is TRBV28, the J call TRBJ1-5; D uncertain. The V gene lost 6 bases and the J gene lost 0 bases, with 12 bases spanning the gap. Germline-derived CDR1 and CDR2 are MDHEN and SYDVKM. The CDR3 is 15 residues long. This CDR3 reads CASSHMEYSNQPQHF. The CDR3 DNA is TGTGCCAGCAGCCACATGGAATATAGCAATCAGCCCCAGCATTTT.

This rearrangement joins TRBV7-6 to TRBJ2-1, with D perhaps assigned TRBD1 or TRBD2 (6 bases each). The CDR3 length is 15 residues. CDR1 and CDR2 (germline): SGHVS, FNYEAQ. Trimming removed 0 bases from V and 9 bases from J, with 15 bases in between. Written as DNA, the CDR3 is TGTGCCAGCAGCTTAGCCCCCCAGGAGGGGGGTGAGCAGTTCTTC. Translated, it gives CASSLAPQEGGEQFF.

CDR3 protein: CASRGQGILYSNQPQHF. The CDR3 region has the DNA TGTGCCAGCAGGGGACAGGGTATCCTTTATAGCAATCAGCCCCAGCATTTT. The chain uses TRBV28 and TRBJ1-5, with 9 bases fitting TRBD1. CDR3 length equals 17 residues. V trimming: 6 bases; J trimming: 0 bases; junction bases outside the gene matches: 9. Germline V CDR1 and CDR2: MDHEN, SYDVKM.

The chain uses TRBV7-8 and TRBJ2-2; no clear D gene. From germline, CDR1 is SGHVS and CDR2 FQNEAQ. This CDR3 is 12 amino acids long. The germline V and J ends were trimmed by 5 bases and 4 bases, with 5 bases remaining between them. The CDR3 sequence is CASSRLTGELFF. The CDR3 DNA reads TGTGCCAGCAGCCGTCTCACCGGGGAGCTGTTTTTT.

The chain links TRBV27 to TRBJ2-2, with 7 bases aligning to TRBD2. With 4 bases clipped from V and 0 bases from J, the junction kept 8 bases outside the gene matches. Germline CDR1 is MNHEY and CDR2 is SMNVEV (reference sequence). This CDR3 region has 17 residues. CDR3 protein: CASSYGTTEANTGELFF. In nucleotides, the CDR3 is TGTGCCAGCAGTTATGGGACTACTGAAGCGAACACCGGGGAGCTGTTTTTT.

This chain connects TRBV4-3 to TRBJ1-2; the D is unclear. V gave up 0 bases and J gave up 7 bases, with 9 bases separating them. This CDR3 contains 13 residues. Germline V lookup: CDR1 LGHNA, CDR2 YSLEER. The CDR3 protein is CASSQERRGGYTF. As DNA, the CDR3 is TGCGCCAGCAGCCAAGAAAGGCGGGGTGGCTACACCTTC.

The chain carries TRBV19 and TRBJ2-3; D uncertain. Trimming pared 1 base from V and 4 bases from J, leaving 3 bases between. The CDR3 has 12 residues. CDR1 and CDR2 from the germline V gene are LNHDA and SQIVND (reference sequence). The CDR3 DNA is TGTGCCAGTAGTATAGTAGCAGATACGCAGTATTTT. Encoded protein: CASSIVADTQYF.

This chain links TRBV7-9 with TRBJ2-5; D ambiguous. CDR3 size: 13 residues. Trimming took off 3 bases at V and 5 bases at J, with 10 bases between the two ends. Germline V gene sequence: CDR1 SEHNR, CDR2 FQNEAQ (reference sequence). The CDR3 sequence: CASSFYATETQYF. Written as DNA, the CDR3 is TGTGCCAGCAGCTTCTACGCGACGGAGACCCAGTACTTC.

The chain couples TRBV7-2 to TRBJ2-7; no clear D gene. V lost 5 bases, J lost 6 bases, and 17 bases lay in between. This CDR3 has 14 amino acids. Germline V gene data show CDR1 as SGHTA and CDR2 as FQGNSA. The CDR3 protein is CASSQDRTRGEQYF. CDR3 bases: TGTGCCAGCAGCCAGGATCGTACCAGAGGCGAGCAGTACTTC.

The V gene is TRBV15, the J gene TRBJ2-3; D unclear. Trimming pared 2 bases from V and 6 bases from J, leaving 9 bases between. CDR3 length equals 13 residues. Germline V gives CDR1 LNHNV, CDR2 YYDKDF (reference sequence). CDR3 nucleotides: TGTGCCACCAGCAGAAACCCCTCCGATACGCAGTATTTT. Translation gives CATSRNPSDTQYF.

The rearrangement links TRBV5-1 to TRBJ2-1; unclear D gene. V was trimmed by 6 bases and J by 5 bases, leaving 18 bases between them. The germline V gene has CDR1 SGHRS and CDR2 YFSETQ. The CDR3 loop spans 15 amino acids. The CDR3 spells CASTKSSYRDNEQFF. The CDR3, as DNA: TGCGCCAGCACCAAAAGTTCCTACCGGGACAATGAGCAGTTCTTC. The variable domain in full, with the rest retrieved from reference TRBV5-1 and TRBJ2-1, is KAGVTQTPRYLIKTRGQQVTLSCSPISGHRSVSWYQQTPGQGLQFLFEYFSETQRNKGNFPGRFSGRQFSNSRSEMNVSTLELGDSALYLCASTKSSYRDNEQFFGPGTRLTVL.

This clone has more than one count but fewer than ten. The chain employs TRBV28 and TRBJ2-7; D may be TRBD1 (6 bases). The V and J ends lost 6 bases and 11 bases respectively, with 23 bases between them. This CDR3 has 14 amino acids. Germline CDR1 reads MDHEN; CDR2 reads SYDVKM. The CDR3 DNA sequence: TGTGCCAGCAGCTTCCTGACAGGTAGCCTCGGGGAGTACTTC. Residues: CASSFLTGSLGEYF. The full variable domain, rest sourced from reference TRBV28 and TRBJ2-7, is DVKVTQSSRYLVKRTGEKVFLECVQDMDHENMFWYRQDPGLGLRLIYFSYDVKMKEKGDIPEGYSVSREKKERFSLILESASTNQTSMYLCASSFLTGSLGEYFGPGTRLTVT.